This T cell receptor beta chain stems from a study of OX40 agonist ivuxolimab in advanced cancers. Whole-study context: Ivuxolimab, an agonistic anti-OX40 (CD134) antibody, was given to patients. Dosing consisted of intravenous ivuxolimab at 0.01 to 10 mg/kg every 2 weeks.

Study observations and caveats: Expansion of clones was among the lowest in partial responders at 0.1-3.0 mg/kg.

Worth noting for this clone: Its antigen is undetermined.

Sequencing was performed with immunoSEQ multiplex PCR; in TCRdb, only in-frame clones are kept and a portion is missing. The sample includes approximately 70,000 clones, roughly 84% seen only once; the top ten take 17%. This specimen consisted of CD4+ or CD8+ T cells sorted from blood, obtained in a trial of the OX40 agonist ivuxolimab. The TCR comes from an adult with an advanced solid tumor such as melanoma, head and neck, liver or kidney cancer.

CDR3 nucleotides: TGTGCCACCGCAGGGGTTGGCTACGAGCAGTACTTC. Protein sequence: CATAGVGYEQYF. The chain links TRBV28 to TRBJ2-5, with D maybe TRBD1 (6 bases). With the DNA end fitting TRBJ2-7 better, the J assignment may be wrong. Germline CDR1 and CDR2: MDHEN and SYDVKM. The CDR3 is 12 amino acids.